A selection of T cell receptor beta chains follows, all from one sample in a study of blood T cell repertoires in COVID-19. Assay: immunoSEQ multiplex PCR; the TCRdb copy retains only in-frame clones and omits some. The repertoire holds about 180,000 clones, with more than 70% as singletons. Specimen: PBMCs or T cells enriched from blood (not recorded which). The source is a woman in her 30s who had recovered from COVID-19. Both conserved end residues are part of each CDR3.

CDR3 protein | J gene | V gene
CASSVVNTEAFF | TRBJ1-1 | TRBV28
CASSQEWGGGTF | TRBJ1-2 | TRBV4-1
CASSLAGARFGSQHF | TRBJ1-5 | TRBV27
CASSVGAGQETQYF | TRBJ2-5 | TRBV9
CASSQADRDGYTF | TRBJ1-2 | TRBV3-1/TRBV3-2
CASSQGQIEAFF | TRBJ1-1 | TRBV4-2
CASSSGEGLAGGGQYF | TRBJ2-7 | TRBV28
CASSQDPHLDRRSTDTQYF | TRBJ2-3 | TRBV4-2
CASRRVRESNQPQHF | TRBJ1-5 | TRBV6-5
CATTGLAGALGTGELFF | TRBJ2-2 | TRBV19
CATQGLAGIDEQYF | TRBJ2-7 | TRBV11-2
CASSIDIGSSYNEQFF | TRBJ2-1 | TRBV19
CASSFASQGADNEQFF | TRBJ2-1 | TRBV7-9
CATSRSDRETTEAFF | TRBJ1-1 | TRBV15
CSASLVGTGQDVNQPQHF | TRBJ1-5 | TRBV20-1
CASSTSRGTEAFF | TRBJ1-1 | TRBV19
CASSLGLAGVAEQFF | TRBJ2-1 | TRBV27
CASSQARSQGAEQYF | TRBJ2-7 | TRBV4-2
CASSHRRWTGQADTQYF | TRBJ2-3 | TRBV28
CASSLTGGTAANEKLFF | TRBJ1-4 | TRBV5-1
CAISEPGQGTRGTGELFF | TRBJ2-2 | TRBV10-3
CASSRNRDRGRGELFF | TRBJ2-2 | TRBV6-2/TRBV6-3
CASSSGSGTSATDTQYF | TRBJ2-3 | TRBV18
CASVGQGASYNEQFF | TRBJ2-1 | TRBV5-1
CAISESSGNTEAFF | TRBJ1-1 | TRBV10-3
CASRPDRGFYEQYF | TRBJ2-7 | TRBV28
CASSSGQGANYGYTF | TRBJ1-2 | TRBV5-1
CASSLLEGWNTEAFF | TRBJ1-1 | TRBV28
CASSSALAGADTQYF | TRBJ2-3 | TRBV6-5
CASSPRTSGSIPQSYEQYF | TRBJ2-7 | TRBV28
CASSQAGPFGGNEQFF | TRBJ2-1 | TRBV4-1
CASSSWDRENTEAFF | TRBJ1-1 | TRBV5-4
CASSFGLNIAKNIQYF | TRBJ2-4 | TRBV7-2
CASSTGLAGHSGDTQYF | TRBJ2-3 | TRBV7-2
CSASRTGDYGYTF | TRBJ1-2 | TRBV20-1
CASSYPGWWPREGEQFF | TRBJ2-1 | TRBV6-2/TRBV6-3
CASSTGSGGNQPQHF | TRBJ1-5 | TRBV18
CASLGGDTQYF | TRBJ2-3 | TRBV28
CASSLPGQGGYNEQFF | TRBJ2-1 | TRBV27
CASTIGGLGYGYTF | TRBJ1-2 | TRBV9
CAWALRGSYTF | TRBJ1-2 | TRBV30
CASSEAGGSTDTQYF | TRBJ2-3 | TRBV6-4
CASSLRPLAELNGELFF | TRBJ2-2 | TRBV7-2
CASSSGLAGGGNEQFF | TRBJ2-1 | TRBV11-3
CASSSGTPSNQPQHF | TRBJ1-5 | TRBV19
CASSNDRGGSSLHF | TRBJ1-6 | TRBV6-5
CASSLTGPYEQYF | TRBJ2-7 | TRBV5-1
CASSYGGSRVYEQYF | TRBJ2-7 | TRBV6-5
CASSLTSIDTLSYGYTF | TRBJ1-2 | TRBV11-2
CASSVPGQGETQYF | TRBJ2-5 | TRBV11-1
CASSRLANDEQFF | TRBJ2-1 | TRBV6-4
CASSPTGETEAFF | TRBJ1-1 | TRBV6-4
CASSYSIPSVTYEQYF | TRBJ2-7 | TRBV6-5
CATGESGELFF | TRBJ2-2 | TRBV7-6
CASSLRAGETQYF | TRBJ2-5 | TRBV13
CAISDDDRGQDNEQFF | TRBJ2-1 | TRBV10-3